This T cell receptor beta chain was observed in a study of CD8 T cells in ankylosing spondylitis. Study-wide results and caveats: Disease-linked clones were CD8+ and relatively rare in peripheral blood. Ankylosing spondylitis blood appeared to carry a characteristic TCR beta motif of several highly homologous variants.

This clonotype occurred a few times. Its target is not known. CDR3 size: 14 residues. Germline CDR1 is SEHNR and CDR2 is FQNEAQ (reference sequence). The germline V and J ends were trimmed by 1 base and 5 bases, with 11 bases remaining between them. As the method for making TCR beta libraries, quantitative 5'-RACE with molecular barcodes was used. MiXCR was run by TCRdb on the 5' RACE reads, yielding one entry per CDR3 protein. Of 75,000 to 95,000 distinct CDR3 sequences listed, more than 8.5% are singletons. This TCR derives from a male donor with ankylosing spondylitis. This chain uses TRBV7-9 with TRBJ2-5; D is perhaps TRBD1 (6 bases). The sample was blood, either unsorted or a sorted T cell fraction (not recorded which). The CDR3 is CASSLGDMGETQYF. CDR3 DNA: TGTGCCAGCAGCTTAGGGGACATGGGGGAGACCCAGTACTTC.